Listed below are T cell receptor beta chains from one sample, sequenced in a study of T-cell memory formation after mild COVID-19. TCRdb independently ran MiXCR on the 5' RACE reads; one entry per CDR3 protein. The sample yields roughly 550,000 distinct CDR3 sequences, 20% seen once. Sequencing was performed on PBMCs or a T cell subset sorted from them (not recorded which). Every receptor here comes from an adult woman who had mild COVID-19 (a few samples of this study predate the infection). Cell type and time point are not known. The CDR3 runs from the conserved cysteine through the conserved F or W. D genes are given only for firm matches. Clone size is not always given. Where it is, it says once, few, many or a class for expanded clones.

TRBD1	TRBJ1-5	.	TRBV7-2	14	TGTGCCAGCAACTCACAGGGGTTGCGTCAGCCCCAGCATTTT	CASNSQGLRQPQHF
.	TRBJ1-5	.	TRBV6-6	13	TGTGCCAGCAGCACCACAGGGTATCAGCCCCAGCATTTT	CASSTTGYQPQHF
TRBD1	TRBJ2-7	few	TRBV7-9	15	TGTGCCAGCAGCTTAGGTTCCGGGACAGGGAACGAGCAGTACTTC	CASSLGSGTGNEQYF
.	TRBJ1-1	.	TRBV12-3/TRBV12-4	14	TGTGCCAGCAGTTCATCAGGGGTTAGCACTGAAGCTTTCTTT	CASSSSGVSTEAFF
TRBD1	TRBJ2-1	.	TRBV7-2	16	TGTGCCAGCAGCTTAGCCTTCAGGGGGCGCTTCAATGAGCAGTTCTTC	CASSLAFRGRFNEQFF
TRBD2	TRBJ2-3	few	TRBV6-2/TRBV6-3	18	TGTGCCAGCACCGACCAAGGAGCGGGAGGGCCAGACACAGATACGCAGTATTTT	CASTDQGAGGPDTDTQYF
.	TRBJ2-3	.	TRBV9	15	TGTGCCAGCAGCGTAGCTTGGATTTCCACAGATACGCAGTATTTT	CASSVAWISTDTQYF
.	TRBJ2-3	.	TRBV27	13	TGTGCCAGCAGAACGACCGGTTGGGATACGCAGTATTTT	CASRTTGWDTQYF
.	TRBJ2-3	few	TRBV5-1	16	TGCGCCAGCAGCTTGGGAAAGCCAGCTAGCACAGATACGCAGTATTTT	CASSLGKPASTDTQYF
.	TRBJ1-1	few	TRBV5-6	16	TGTGCCAGCAGCCTCATTATGGAGGGGCCGAACACTGAAGCTTTCTTT	CASSLIMEGPNTEAFF
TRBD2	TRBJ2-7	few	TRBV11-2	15	TGTGCCAGCAGCTTATACGCTAGCGGGGGCGCCGAGCAGTACTTC	CASSLYASGGAEQYF
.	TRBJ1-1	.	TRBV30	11	TGTGCCTGGAGATTAAACACTGAAGCTTTCTTT	CAWRLNTEAFF
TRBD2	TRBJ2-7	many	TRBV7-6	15	TGTGCCAGCAGCATCGGACTAGCGGGGTTTGATGAGCAGTACTTC	CASSIGLAGFDEQYF
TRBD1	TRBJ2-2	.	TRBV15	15	TGTGCCACCAGCAATCCGGGACAGCACACCGGGGAGCTGTTTTTT	CATSNPGQHTGELFF
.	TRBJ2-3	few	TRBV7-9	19	TGTGCCAGCAGCTTATGGGGCACCGGCGCCCGCCCTAGCACAGATACGCAGTATTTT	CASSLWGTGARPSTDTQYF
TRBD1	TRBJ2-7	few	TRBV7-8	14	TGTGCCAGCAGCGGGGGGACAGGGGGAAACGAGCAGTACTTC	CASSGGTGGNEQYF
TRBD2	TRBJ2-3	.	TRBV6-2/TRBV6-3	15	TGTGCCAGCAGCCTCTGGCGGGAGAGGGCAGATACGCAGTATTTT	CASSLWRERADTQYF
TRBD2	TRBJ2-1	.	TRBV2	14	TGTGCCAGCAGTGAAGCGACTAGCGGGTATGAGCAGTTCTTC	CASSEATSGYEQFF
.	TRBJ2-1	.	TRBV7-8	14	TGTGCCAGCAGCTCAACCCGGACTATCAATGAGCAGTTCTTC	CASSSTRTINEQFF
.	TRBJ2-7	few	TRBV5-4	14	TGTGCCAGCAGCTTAACAGGGCTCATGCACGAGCAGTACTTC	CASSLTGLMHEQYF
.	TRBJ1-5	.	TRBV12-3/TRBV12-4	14	TGTGCCAGCGGTCAGAGTGATAGCAATCAGCCCCAGCATTTT	CASGQSDSNQPQHF
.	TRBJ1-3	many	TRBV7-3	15	TGTGCCAGCAGCCTAGGCGCCGTTATTGGAAACACCATATATTTT	CASSLGAVIGNTIYF
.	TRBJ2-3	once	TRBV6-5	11	TGTGCCAGCGCGGATCGAGATACGCAGTATTTT	CASADRDTQYF
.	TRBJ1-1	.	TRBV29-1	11	TGCAGCGTCGGCGGGAGCACTGAAGCTTTCTTT	CSVGGSTEAFF
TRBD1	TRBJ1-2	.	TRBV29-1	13	TGCAGCGTTGAGTTGACAGGGAGAGATGGCTACACCTTC	CSVELTGRDGYTF
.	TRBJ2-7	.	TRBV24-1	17	TGTGCCACCAGTTGGACGTGCCCACCCCGGGCTACCTACGAGCAGTACTTC	CATSWTCPPRATYEQYF
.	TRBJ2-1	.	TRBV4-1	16	TGCGCCAGCAGCTCCCCGGGACGGACCTCTTACAATGAGCAGTTCTTC	CASSSPGRTSYNEQFF
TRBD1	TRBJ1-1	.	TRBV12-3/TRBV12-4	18	TGTGCCAGCAGTGCTGGGGACAGGACACCGAACATGAACACTGAAGCTTTCTTT	CASSAGDRTPNMNTEAFF
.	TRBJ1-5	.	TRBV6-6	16	TGTGCCAGCAGCCCCAAATCAGGCGGTAGCAATCAGCCCCAGCATTTT	CASSPKSGGSNQPQHF
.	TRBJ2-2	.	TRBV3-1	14	TGTGCCAGCAGCCAAGATCCCTGGTCCGGGGAGCTGTTTTTT	CASSQDPWSGELFF
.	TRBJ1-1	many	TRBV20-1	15	TGCAGTGCTAGTGACCCTATGAGGGTCGGCACTGAAGCTTTCTTT	CSASDPMRVGTEAFF
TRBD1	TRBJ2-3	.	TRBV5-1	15	TGCGCCAGCAGCTACGGGACAGGGGGCTTAGATACGCAGTATTTT	CASSYGTGGLDTQYF
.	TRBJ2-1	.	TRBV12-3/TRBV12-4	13	TGTGCCAGCAGCCCTCCGGCTAGAGATGAGCAGTTCTTC	CASSPPARDEQFF
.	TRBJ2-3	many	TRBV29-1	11	TGCAGCGTCGGGAGCACAGATACGCAGTATTTT	CSVGSTDTQYF
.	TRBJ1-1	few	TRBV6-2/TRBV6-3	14	TGTGCCAGCAGTTACTCACCCGAGGGGGGAGAAGCTTTCTTT	CASSYSPEGGEAFF
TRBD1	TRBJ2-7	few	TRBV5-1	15	TGCGCCAGCAGCTCGGGACAGGGGTTTTTTTACGAGCAGTACTTC	CASSSGQGFFYEQYF
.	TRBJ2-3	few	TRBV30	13	TGTGCCTGGAGTGGGGTCGCGCCAGATACGCAGTATTTT	CAWSGVAPDTQYF
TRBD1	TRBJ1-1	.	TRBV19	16	TGTGCCAGTAAACTCGGGGACAGCTACATGAACACTGAAGCTTTCTTT	CASKLGDSYMNTEAFF
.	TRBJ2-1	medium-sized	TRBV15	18	TGTGCCACCAGCAGAGAAGGATCGTGGGCAGGGGCCCGTAATGAGCAGTTCTTC	CATSREGSWAGARNEQFF
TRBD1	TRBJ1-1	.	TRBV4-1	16	TGCGCCAGCAGCCAGGCCAGGGGGCGCGAGGGCACTGAAGCTTTCTTT	CASSQARGREGTEAFF